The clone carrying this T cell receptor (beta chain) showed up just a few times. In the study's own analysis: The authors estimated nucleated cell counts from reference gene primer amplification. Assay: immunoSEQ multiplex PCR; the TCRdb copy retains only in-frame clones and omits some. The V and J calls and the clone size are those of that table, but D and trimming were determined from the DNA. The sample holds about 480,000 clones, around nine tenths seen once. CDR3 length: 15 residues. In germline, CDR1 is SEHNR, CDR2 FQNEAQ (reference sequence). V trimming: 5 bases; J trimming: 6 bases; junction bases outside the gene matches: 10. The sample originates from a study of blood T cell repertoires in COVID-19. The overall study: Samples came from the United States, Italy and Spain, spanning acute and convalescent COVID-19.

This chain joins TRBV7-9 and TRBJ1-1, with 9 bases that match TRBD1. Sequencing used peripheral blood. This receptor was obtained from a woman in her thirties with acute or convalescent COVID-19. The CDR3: CASSPQGALWSEAFF. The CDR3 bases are TGTGCCAGCAGCCCACAGGGGGCGTTATGGTCTGAAGCTTTCTTT.